Below, 18 T cell receptor beta chains from the same sample are listed, as sequenced in a study of T cells after yellow fever vaccination. TCRdb re-called the 5' RACE reads with MiXCR, one entry per CDR3 protein. The table has 620,000 or so distinct CDR3 sequences, about 12% seen once. The sequences come from PBMCs, collected on the day of the yellow fever booster vaccination. The receptors derive from a man aged 25-45 years who received the YFV17D yellow fever vaccine.

As regards this clonotype: At one boundary the junction diverges from the germline segment, which might be a read error. J is TRBJ2-1 and V is TRBV20-1, with 9 bases fitting TRBD2. Germline V gene data show CDR1 as DFQATT and CDR2 as SNEGSKA (reference sequence). This CDR3 contains 16 residues. The CDR3 protein is CSARIAASGTDNEQFF. CDR3 bases: TGCAGTGCTAGAATCGCGGCTAGCGGGACCGACAATGAGCAGTTTTTC.

This clonotype was counted between two and nine times. The chain couples TRBV19 to TRBJ2-1; 7 bases align to TRBD2. The germline CDR1 and CDR2 sequences are LNHDA and SQIVND (reference sequence). This CDR3 has 14 residues. V lost 7 bases to trimming and J lost 9 bases; unmatched junction nucleotides: 12. In nucleotides, the CDR3 is TGTGCCAGTACCACACAAAGCGGGATTGGTGAGCAGTTCTTC. Residues: CASTTQSGIGEQFF.

This chain joins TRBV20-1 and TRBJ2-1, with D uncertain. The CDR3 loop spans 11 amino acids. Germline V gene lookup returns CDR1 DFQATT and CDR2 SNEGSKA (reference sequence). V was pared by 1 base and J by 10 bases, with 8 bases between. As DNA, the CDR3 is TGCAGTGCTAGAGCCCTCAGCGAGCAGTTCTTC. Its translation is CSARALSEQFF.

There are a few counts of this clonotype. V usage is TRBV20-1 and J usage is TRBJ2-1, with 10 bases lining up with TRBD2. The CDR3 has 14 residues. Germline-derived CDR1 and CDR2 are DFQATT and SNEGSKA (reference sequence). V lost 3 bases and J lost 5; bases outside the gene matches: 4. Written as DNA, the CDR3 is TGCAGTGCTAGGGCTAGCGGGAGAAACAATGAGCAGTTCTTC. Translation gives CSARASGRNNEQFF.

This clonotype was recorded many times. V and J are TRBV19 and TRBJ2-1; D perhaps matches TRBD2 (5 bases). Trimming took 10 bases from V and 1 from J, leaving 14 bases between them. This CDR3 has 14 residues. The germline V gene encodes CDR1 LNHDA and CDR2 SQIVND (reference sequence). The CDR3 reads CATTEARSYNEQFF. The CDR3 DNA reads TGTGCCACTACGGAGGCCAGGTCCTACAATGAGCAGTTCTTC.

The CDR3 spells CASSFLGRPYEQYF. The CDR3, as DNA: TGTGCCAGCAGCTTCCTGGGAAGGCCCTACGAGCAGTACTTC. This sequence joins TRBV3-1 and TRBJ2-7; D call uncertain. CDR1 and CDR2 from the germline V gene are LGHDT and YNNKEL (reference sequence). The CDR3 length is 14 residues. The germline V and J ends were trimmed by 5 bases and 2 bases, with 13 bases remaining between them.

This clonotype turned up a few times. This rearrangement joins TRBV7-9 to TRBJ2-7; 7 nucleotides agree with TRBD1. The germline CDR1 and CDR2 sequences are SEHNR and FQNEAQ (reference sequence). Trimming cost V 7 bases and J 7 bases; bases outside gene matches: 13. The CDR3 extends over 14 amino acids. The CDR3 region is CASNFRQGVREQYF. The DNA of the CDR3 is TGTGCCAGCAATTTTCGGCAGGGGGTGAGAGAGCAGTACTTC.

The chain has TRBV27 and TRBJ2-1; 8 positions agree with TRBD2. This CDR3 has 14 residues. Germline CDR1 reads MNHEY; CDR2 reads SMNVEV (reference sequence). The trim removed 5 bases at V and 8 bases at J, leaving 8 bases unmatched. The CDR3 sequence is CASSPSGSRHEQFF. In nucleotides, the CDR3 is TGTGCCAGCAGTCCCAGCGGGAGTAGACATGAGCAGTTCTTC.

This clonotype has more than one count but fewer than ten. V is TRBV2 and J is TRBJ2-1, with 9 nucleotides matching TRBD2. Looked up from germline, CDR1 is SNHLY and CDR2 is FYNNEI. Trimming at V came to 2 bases and at J to 2 bases, leaving 1 base not matched to a gene. This CDR3 is built from 15 residues. The CDR3 is CASSEPSGTYNEQFF. The CDR3 DNA reads TGTGCCAGCAGTGAACCTAGCGGGACCTACAATGAGCAGTTCTTC. Together with reference TRBV2 and TRBJ2-1, the CDR3 gives the full variable domain: EPEVTQTPSHQVTQMGQEVILRCVPISNHLYFYWYRQILGQKVEFLVSFYNNEISEKSEIFDDQFSVERPDGSNFTLKIRSTKLEDSAMYFCASSEPSGTYNEQFFGPGTRLTVL.

The chain links TRBV14 to TRBJ2-7; possibly TRBD1 or TRBD2 for D (5 bases each). V was trimmed by 3 bases and J by 6 bases, leaving 15 bases between them. The CDR3 runs to 14 residues. The germline gives CDR1 SGHDN, CDR2 FVKESK. The CDR3 sequence is CASSQYEGQGEQYF. In DNA form, the CDR3 reads TGTGCCAGCAGCCAGTACGAGGGCCAGGGCGAGCAGTACTTC.

This chain uses TRBV7-9 with TRBJ2-1; TRBD1 matches at 8 bases. Germline V CDR1 and CDR2: SEHNR, FQNEAQ (reference sequence). J was trimmed by 11 bases and V by 5 bases; bases with no gene match: 17. This CDR3 contains 16 residues. This chain's CDR3 is CASSTSHDERQGKQFF. The CDR3 DNA follows: TGTGCCAGCAGCACTTCTCATGACGAAAGACAGGGGAAGCAGTTCTTC.

The chain employs TRBV11-3 and TRBJ2-3; 8 positions match TRBD2. This CDR3 has 12 amino acids. Germline loops: CDR1 SGHNT, CDR2 YENEEA. V trimming: 3 bases; J trimming: 10 bases; junction bases outside the gene matches: 3. As DNA, the CDR3 is TGTGCCAGCAGCTTTAGCGGGAATGCGCAGTATTTT. It encodes CASSFSGNAQYF.

This clonotype has more than one count but fewer than ten. The chain has TRBV9 and TRBJ2-2; 8 nucleotides align to TRBD1. V trimming: 4 bases; J trimming: 6 bases; junction bases outside the gene matches: 8. This CDR3 contains 15 residues. Germline loops: CDR1 SGDLS, CDR2 YYNGEE. This CDR3 is CASSPQSGGPGELFF. Here the CDR3 DNA reads TGTGCCAGCAGCCCCCAGTCAGGGGGCCCCGGGGAGCTGTTTTTT.

This chain uses TRBV12-3 or TRBV12-4 with TRBJ2-3; D is tentatively TRBD1 or TRBD2 (5 bases each). The CDR3 has 17 residues. V dropped 6 bases and J dropped 0 bases, with 19 bases sitting between them. The CDR3 coding sequence is TGTGCCAGCAGGGGGGTTACCGGGGCTACTAGCACAGATACGCAGTATTTT. The encoded protein is CASRGVTGATSTDTQYF.

V gene TRBV27 combines with J gene TRBJ2-1, with 9 bases fitting TRBD1. The CDR3 is made up of 18 amino acids. Germline V lookup: CDR1 MNHEY, CDR2 SMNVEV (reference sequence). With 5 bases clipped from V and 2 bases from J, the junction kept 13 bases outside the gene matches. CDR3 coding DNA: TGTGCCAGCAGTCCAAGCCCGCTGGGACAGGGCCCCTACAATGAGCAGTTCTTC. It encodes CASSPSPLGQGPYNEQFF.

The chain recombines TRBV30 with TRBJ2-1; D might be TRBD2 (5 bases). CDR1 is GTSNPN and CDR2 is SVGIG in the germline V gene (reference sequence). V shed 4 bases and J shed 0 bases, with 10 bases lying between them. This CDR3 has 14 residues. Here the CDR3 DNA reads TGTGCCTGGATCCCAGCGGACTCCTACAATGAGCAGTTCTTC. Translating it yields CAWIPADSYNEQFF.

The CDR3 coding sequence is TGTGCCAGCAGTTACTCCGGGACTAGCGGGAGAACTCAGGGGACCGGGGAGCTGTTTTTT. Amino acids: CASSYSGTSGRTQGTGELFF. The chain recombines TRBV6-5 with TRBJ2-2, with 14 bases identical to TRBD2. Trimming removed 0 bases from V and 5 bases from J; junction bases left unmatched: 11. The CDR3 is 20 residues long. Germline CDR1 reads MNHEY; CDR2 reads SVGAGI.

This sequence joins TRBV14 and TRBJ2-7; 10 bases line up with TRBD1. CDR1 and CDR2 (germline): SGHDN, FVKESK. The CDR3 is made up of 15 amino acids. J gave up 6 bases and V 3 bases, and 8 bases lay outside the gene matches. In nucleotides, the CDR3 is TGTGCCAGCAGCCAGGAGGGACAGGGGTTTCGCGAGCAGTACTTC. It specifies CASSQEGQGFREQYF.